The clone carrying this TCR beta chain was recorded a few times. This sample stems from a study of radiation and T cells in renal cell carcinoma. Across the study: Nephrectomy followed 15 Gy stereotactic body radiation by 4 weeks.

TCRdb's table, derived via immunoSEQ multiplex PCR, lists solely in-frame clones and lacks some. The sample lists some 150,000 clones; around four fifths were seen once. This CDR3 is 16 amino acids long. Germline CDR1 and CDR2: LNHDA and SQIVND (reference sequence). Trimming removed 2 bases from V and 6 bases from J; junction bases left unmatched: 10. Sample time point: baseline pretreatment blood. Indicated treatment: 15 Gy SBRT to primary tumor, nephrectomy 4 weeks later. Sequenced material: blood, taken from a patient whose treatment included radiotherapy and nephrectomy. The TCR sequence derives from a woman aged 45-65 years with renal cell carcinoma. The chain combines TRBV19 with TRBJ1-5, with 7 nucleotides matching TRBD1. The CDR3 sequence is CASSINPTGAGQPQHF. The CDR3 region has the DNA TGTGCCAGTAGTATAAACCCCACAGGGGCCGGTCAGCCCCAGCATTTT.